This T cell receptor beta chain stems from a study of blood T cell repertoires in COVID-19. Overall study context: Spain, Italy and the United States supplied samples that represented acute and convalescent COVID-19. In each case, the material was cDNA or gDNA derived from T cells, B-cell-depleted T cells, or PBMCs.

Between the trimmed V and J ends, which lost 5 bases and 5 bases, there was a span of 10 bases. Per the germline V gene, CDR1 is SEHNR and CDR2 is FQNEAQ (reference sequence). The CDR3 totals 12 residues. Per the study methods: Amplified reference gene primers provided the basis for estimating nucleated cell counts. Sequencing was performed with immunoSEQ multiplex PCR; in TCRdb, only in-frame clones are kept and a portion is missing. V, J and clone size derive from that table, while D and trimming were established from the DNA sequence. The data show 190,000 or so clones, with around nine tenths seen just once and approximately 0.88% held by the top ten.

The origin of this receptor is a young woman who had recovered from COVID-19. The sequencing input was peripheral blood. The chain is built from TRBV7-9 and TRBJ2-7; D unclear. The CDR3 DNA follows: TGTGCCAGCAGCCCGACTGGTAACGAGCAGTACGTC. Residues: CASSPTGNEQYV.